One sample yielded the 16 T cell receptor beta chains listed below, sequenced in a study of control samples from healthy donors and cancer patients. The method was immunoSEQ multiplex PCR; TCRdb's version includes in-frame clones alone and lacks a portion of them. Among under 150,000 clones listed, 70% to 90% were seen once. Sequenced: blood. The receptors here all came from a man aged 40-55 years in good health.

This clone showed up just once. The CDR3, as DNA: TGTGCCAGTAAGGGGGGCACAGATACGCAGTATTTT. It translates to CASKGGTDTQYF. This chain uses TRBV19 with TRBJ2-3; D is possibly TRBD1 (6 bases). The V gene's germline CDR1 is LNHDA and CDR2 SQIVND (reference sequence). Between the trimmed V and J ends, which lost 7 bases and 1 base, there was a span of 6 bases. The CDR3 covers 12 residues.

CDR3 in DNA: TGTGCCTGGAGTGTAAGGGCATCCTACGAGCAGTACTTC. Its translation is CAWSVRASYEQYF. The genes are TRBV30 and TRBJ2-7, with unresolved D. CDR3 length: 13 amino acids. Germline values: CDR1 GTSNPN, CDR2 SVGIG (reference sequence). V lost 0 bases and J lost 1, with 7 bases in between.

This clone was observed a single time. This rearrangement joins TRBV5-1 to TRBJ2-3; D remains unclear. Germline V gene lookup returns CDR1 SGHRS and CDR2 YFSETQ. This CDR3 is 15 amino acids long. Between the trimmed V and J ends, which lost 6 bases and 4 bases, there was a span of 18 bases. The CDR3 spells CASTPGNTRADTQYF. The CDR3 bases are TGCGCCAGCACCCCTGGAAACACCCGGGCAGATACGCAGTATTTT.

The rearrangement joins TRBV12-5 to TRBJ1-3; the D is unclear. The CDR3 has 19 amino acids. V lost 3 bases and J lost 0, with 21 bases in between. Per the germline V gene, CDR1 is LGHNT and CDR2 is FRNRAP. The CDR3 region is CASGLYPRWQSFSGNTIYF. In DNA form, the CDR3 reads TGTGCTAGTGGTTTATATCCCCGCTGGCAGAGCTTCTCTGGAAACACCATATATTTT.

The chain links TRBV29-1 to TRBJ2-7; 9 nucleotides agree with TRBD1. V shed 7 bases and J 7 bases; nucleotides not matched to a gene: 14. CDR1 is SQVTM and CDR2 is ANQGSEA in the germline V gene. The CDR3 length is 14 residues. The CDR3 loop reads CSAKKTGGFREQYF. CDR3 DNA: TGCAGCGCAAAAAAGACAGGGGGTTTTAGGGAGCAGTACTTC.

The chain joins TRBV18 to TRBJ1-5; D is unclear. Germline CDR1 reads KGHSH; CDR2 reads LQKENI. CDR3 size: 15 residues. Deletions cut 2 bases from V and 1 base from J, with 9 bases between. The CDR3, as DNA: TGTGCCAGCTCACCATCCCACTCGAGCAATCAGCCCCAGCATTTT. This codes for CASSPSHSSNQPQHF. The full variable domain, in which reference TRBV18 and TRBJ1-5 provide the parts outside the CDR3, is NAGVMQNPRHLVRRRGQEARLRCSPMKGHSHVYWYRQLPEEGLKFMVYLQKENIIDESGMPKERFSAEFPKEGPSILRIQQVVRGDSAAYFCASSPSHSSNQPQHFGDGTRLSIL.

The J gene is TRBJ2-5, the V gene TRBV10-3; TRBD2 agrees at 9 bases. J gave up 2 bases and V 0 bases, and 4 bases lay outside the gene matches. Germline V gene data show CDR1 as ENHRY and CDR2 as SYGVKD. The CDR3 runs to 16 residues. CDR3 in amino acids: CAISESSGGIQETQYF. CDR3 bases: TGTGCCATCAGTGAGTCTAGCGGGGGAATTCAAGAGACCCAGTACTTC.

The chain recombines TRBV24-1 with TRBJ1-5; D remains ambiguous. The CDR3 length is 14 residues. The V gene's germline CDR1 is KGHDR and CDR2 SFDVKD. Trimming pared 4 bases from V and 6 bases from J, leaving 12 bases between. CDR3 bases: TGTGCCACCAGTGACCCGGGAGGAACTCAGCCCCAGCATTTT. Protein product: CATSDPGGTQPQHF.

This clone was detected a few times. The chain joins TRBV6-5 to TRBJ1-6, with D perhaps TRBD1 (6 bases). Trimming took off 8 bases at V and 8 bases at J, with 13 bases between the two ends. In germline, CDR1 is MNHEY, CDR2 SVGAGI. The CDR3 has 13 amino acids. This chain's CDR3 is CASQREGDSPLHF. CDR3 in DNA: TGTGCCAGCCAAAGAGAGGGGGATTCACCCCTCCACTTT.

As DNA, the CDR3 is TGTGCCAGCAGCTCGATGGGACTACTAGTCCTGAACACTGAAGCTTTCTTT. Protein product: CASSSMGLLVLNTEAFF. This sequence joins TRBV5-6 and TRBJ1-1; a weak D match, TRBD1 (5 bases). The CDR3 is 17 residues long. Germline CDR1 SGHDT, CDR2 YYEEEE. V was cut by 3 bases and J by 0 bases, with 18 bases left in between.

The CDR3 DNA sequence: TGTGCCAGCAGTAATCTCCCCCTAGCGGGGGGAACAGATACGCAGTATTTT. Amino acids: CASSNLPLAGGTDTQYF. The V gene is TRBV6-2 or TRBV6-3, the J gene TRBJ2-3, with 11 bases fitting TRBD2. V was pared by 5 bases and J by 3 bases, with 10 bases of the junction left unmatched. Germline V gives CDR1 MNHEY, CDR2 SVGEGT. The CDR3 has 17 amino acids.

The V gene is TRBV5-8, the J gene TRBJ1-6; D perhaps matches TRBD1 (5 bases). Germline V gene data show CDR1 as SGHTS and CDR2 as YDEGEE. The ends were cut back, 5 bases at V and 3 bases at J, with 15 bases in the middle. The CDR3 totals 16 residues. This CDR3 is CASSSNQGYYNSPLHF. The CDR3 nucleotides are TGTGCCAGCAGTTCCAACCAGGGTTACTATAATTCACCCCTCCACTTT.

The chain joins TRBV20-1 to TRBJ2-1, with D hard to call. Trimming took off 5 bases at V and 5 bases at J, with 4 bases between the two ends. The germline gives CDR1 DFQATT, CDR2 SNEGSKA (reference sequence). The CDR3 sequence is 10 residues long. CDR3 loop: CSAFNNEQFF. CDR3 coding DNA: TGCAGTGCTTTCAACAATGAGCAGTTCTTC.

The rearrangement joins TRBV15 to TRBJ1-4, with a weak D call TRBD1 (5 bases). Trimming took 0 bases from V and 5 from J, leaving 10 bases between them. CDR1 is LNHNV and CDR2 is YYDKDF in the germline V gene (reference sequence). The CDR3 is 15 amino acids. CDR3 DNA: TGTGCCACCAGCAGAGATCTGGGGCGGAATGAAAAACTGTTTTTT. It codes for CATSRDLGRNEKLFF.

This rearrangement joins TRBV29-1 to TRBJ2-2; 7 positions agree with TRBD2. There are 14 residues in the CDR3. CDR1 is SQVTM, CDR2 ANQGSEA, per germline. V dropped 7 bases and J dropped 0; count of bases not matched to a gene: 5. CDR3 bases: TGCAGCGGCTCTAGCGGACCGAACACCGGGGAGCTGTTTTTT. This codes for CSGSSGPNTGELFF.

The V gene is TRBV11-3, the J gene TRBJ1-1; unclear D gene. The germline gives CDR1 SGHNT, CDR2 YENEEA. Trimming took off 1 base at V and 6 bases at J, with 9 bases between the two ends. The length of the CDR3 is 13 residues. This CDR3 reads CASSLGGSSEAFF. DNA for the CDR3: TGTGCCAGCAGCTTAGGTGGTAGCTCTGAAGCTTTCTTT.